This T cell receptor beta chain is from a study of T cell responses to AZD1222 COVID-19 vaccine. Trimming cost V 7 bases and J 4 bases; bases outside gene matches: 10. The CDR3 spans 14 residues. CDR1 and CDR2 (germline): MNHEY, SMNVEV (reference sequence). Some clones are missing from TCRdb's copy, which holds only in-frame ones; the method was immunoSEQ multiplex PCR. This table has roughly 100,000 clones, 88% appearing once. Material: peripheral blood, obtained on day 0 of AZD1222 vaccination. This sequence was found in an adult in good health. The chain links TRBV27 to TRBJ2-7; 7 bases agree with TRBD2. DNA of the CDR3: TGTGCCAGCACCTCAAGTAGCGGGTTGTACGAGCAGTACTTC. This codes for CASTSSSGLYEQYF.